These 5 T cell receptor beta chains were sequenced from one sample in a study of T cells in localized non-small cell lung cancer. Assay used: immunoSEQ multiplex PCR; TCRdb lists only in-frame clones, some missing. The sample holds tens of thousands of clones; approximately 93% are singletons and the top ten take just under 20%. Sample: peripheral blood, taken before any cancer treatment. These receptor sequences come from a man aged 35-75 years with stage I lung adenocarcinoma.

The rearrangement uses TRBV5-1 and TRBJ2-7; tentative D call: TRBD2 (6 bases). Trimming stripped 4 bases from V and 5 bases from J, with 16 bases between. Germline CDR1 reads SGHRS; CDR2 reads YFSETQ. This CDR3 has 14 amino acids. The DNA for the CDR3 is TGCGCCAGCAGCGGGGGGACGGGGACCCACGAGCAGTACTTC. This encodes CASSGGTGTHEQYF.

The chain is built from TRBV5-4 and TRBJ2-2; D remains ambiguous. The CDR3 runs 12 residues. Trimming took 1 base from V and 8 from J, leaving 6 bases between them. The germline V gene has CDR1 SGHNT and CDR2 YYREEE (reference sequence). In nucleotides, the CDR3 is TGTGCCAGCAGCTTGCGCTCTGGGGAGCTGTTTTTT. Residues: CASSLRSGELFF.

J is TRBJ2-7 and V is TRBV7-2; no reliable D call. The V gene's germline CDR1 is SGHTA and CDR2 FQGNSA. Trimming cost V 3 bases and J 0 bases, with 12 bases left between them. The CDR3 spans 15 residues. The CDR3 nucleotides are TGTGCCAGCAGCTTTCAAAGCCGAAACTCCTACGAGCAGTACTTC. Translating it yields CASSFQSRNSYEQYF.

The chain carries TRBV5-1 and TRBJ2-7, with D possibly matching TRBD2 (6 bases). Germline loops: CDR1 SGHRS, CDR2 YFSETQ. The CDR3 runs 14 residues. Trimming pared 4 bases from V and 2 bases from J, leaving 13 bases between. The CDR3 is CASSPKGEAYEQYF. In DNA, the CDR3 is TGCGCCAGCAGCCCAAAAGGGGAGGCCTACGAGCAGTACTTC. The full variable domain, in which reference TRBV5-1 and TRBJ2-7 provide the parts outside the CDR3, is KAGVTQTPRYLIKTRGQQVTLSCSPISGHRSVSWYQQTPGQGLQFLFEYFSETQRNKGNFPGRFSGRQFSNSRSEMNVSTLELGDSALYLCASSPKGEAYEQYFGPGTRLTVT.

The J gene is TRBJ1-5, the V gene TRBV10-3, with 7 bases matching TRBD1. Germline assignment: CDR1 ENHRY and CDR2 SYGVKD. The CDR3 covers 15 residues. V gave up 3 bases and J gave up 2 bases; unmatched junction bases: 4. The DNA for the CDR3 is TGTGCCATCAGTGACCCCGGGACAGGCAATCAGCCCCAGCATTTT. Amino acids: CAISDPGTGNQPQHF.